The 6 T cell receptor beta chains reported below all come from one sample, sequenced in a study of blood T cell repertoires in COVID-19 (TCRdb year 2020). Receptors were amplified or captured by the immunoSEQ multiplex PCR assay. TCRdb obtained this table from immuneACCESS and retained in-frame rearrangements with V and J assigned. These tables miss some clones; where compared with another copy, unresolved V genes account for less than half of the shortfall, and the remainder is unexplained. Here the sample has about 140,000 clones; roughly 79% occur a single time. The ten largest clones take up 1.9% of the sample. What was sequenced was peripheral blood. The receptor set was obtained from a woman aged 60-75 years with acute or convalescent COVID-19.

The V call is TRBV15, the J call TRBJ1-4, with 8 bases lining up with TRBD1. J was trimmed by 6 bases and V by 3 bases; bases with no gene match: 0. CDR1 and CDR2 (germline): LNHNV, YYDKDF (reference sequence). This CDR3 is built from 13 residues. The CDR3 spells CATSRTGDEKLFF. CDR3 nucleotides: TGTGCCACCAGCAGGACAGGGGATGAAAAACTGTTTTTT.

The gene calls are TRBV28 and TRBJ2-1; 8 bases are a match to TRBD1. CDR1 and CDR2 from the germline V gene are MDHEN and SYDVKM. With V trimmed by 3 bases and J by 1 base, 11 bases remained unmatched. The CDR3 is 18 amino acids. CDR3 bases: TGTGCCAGCAGTTTCAAGGCAGGGGGCGGATTATCCTACAATGAGCAGTTCTTC. It specifies CASSFKAGGGLSYNEQFF.

The genes are TRBV10-3 and TRBJ1-1; TRBD1 agrees at 9 bases. Germline CDR1 reads ENHRY; CDR2 reads SYGVKD. Trimming at V came to 5 bases and at J to 4 bases, leaving 11 bases not matched to a gene. The CDR3 runs 16 residues. Written as DNA, the CDR3 is TGTGCCATCAGTCCATATTCCGGGACAGGGATCACTGAAGCTTTCTTT. This gives the protein CAISPYSGTGITEAFF.

This clone was observed a single time. The rearrangement links TRBV15 to TRBJ2-2; the match to TRBD1 covers 9 bases. Losses at the gene ends were 5 bases for V and 6 bases for J; bases not matched to a gene: 7. The CDR3 consists of 15 residues. Looked up from germline, CDR1 is LNHNV and CDR2 is YYDKDF (reference sequence). CDR3 in amino acids: CATSRRHRGPGELFF. In nucleotides, the CDR3 is TGTGCCACCAGCCGCCGGCACAGGGGGCCCGGGGAGCTGTTTTTT.

The chain couples TRBV7-3 to TRBJ2-1, with 7 bases aligning to TRBD2. CDR1 and CDR2 (germline): SGHTA, FQGTGA. The CDR3 has 17 amino acids. V was clipped by 5 bases and J by 8 bases; unmatched bases: 18. This CDR3 reads CASSPGASGRTWDEQFF. The CDR3 nucleotides are TGTGCCAGCAGCCCAGGAGCTAGCGGAAGGACCTGGGATGAGCAGTTCTTC.

The CDR3 nucleotides read TGTGCCAGCAGCTCCAGGGTACGACACAATGAGCAGTTCTTC. Translating it yields CASSSRVRHNEQFF. The rearrangement uses TRBV7-2 and TRBJ2-1; TRBD1 is a possible D gene (5 bases). Trimming cost V 4 bases and J 5 bases, with 12 bases left between them. The CDR3 loop spans 14 amino acids. Germline CDR1 reads SGHTA; CDR2 reads FQGNSA.